These 12 T cell receptor beta chains were all obtained from the same sample, sequenced in a study of cytomegalovirus exposure and HLA in healthy donors. It was with 60 Vbeta and 13 Jbeta primers that the PCR ran. TCRdb's table, derived via immunoSEQ multiplex PCR, lists solely in-frame clones and lacks some. The profile covers 150,000 to 200,000 clones, with roughly 75% appearing a single time and around 4.6% taken by the ten largest. Source material: PBMCs. Every receptor here comes from a male donor in good health and CMV-seronegative.

The V call is TRBV30, the J call TRBJ2-5; the match to TRBD2 covers 9 bases. V shed 4 bases and J 5 bases; nucleotides not matched to a gene: 8. Per the germline V gene, CDR1 is GTSNPN and CDR2 is SVGIG (reference sequence). The CDR3 is 14 residues long. In DNA, the CDR3 is TGTGCCTGGAACTCCGGGACTAGCTGGGAGACCCAGTACTTC. Encoded protein: CAWNSGTSWETQYF.

In this sample, this clone turned up a few times. The V and J genes are TRBV21-1 and TRBJ1-5. TRBV21-1 is annotated as a pseudogene. The CDR3 length is 14 residues. CDR3 sequence reads: CASPPGYGNQPQHF. CDR3 nucleotides: TGTGCCAGCCCTCCGGGGTATGGCAATCAGCCCCAGCATTTT.

The count of this clone is one. The rearrangement links TRBV4-2 to TRBJ2-3, with 10 bases fitting TRBD2. Per the germline V gene, CDR1 is LGHNA and CDR2 is YNFKEQ. With V trimmed by 7 bases and J by 2 bases, 9 bases remained unmatched. This CDR3 has 16 amino acids. CDR3 amino acids: CASTVLSGGSTDTQYF. The CDR3 DNA reads as TGTGCCAGCACCGTCCTTAGCGGGGGGTCCACAGATACGCAGTATTTT.

The gene calls are TRBV2 and TRBJ2-5; perhaps TRBD2 as D (6 bases). V was pared by 4 bases and J by 2 bases, with 14 bases between. The CDR3 extends over 15 amino acids. Germline CDR1 and CDR2: SNHLY and FYNNEI. CDR3 amino acids: CASSGSGTRQETQYF. CDR3 DNA: TGTGCCAGCAGTGGATCCGGGACTCGACAAGAGACCCAGTACTTC. The complete variable domain, with remaining parts taken from reference TRBV2 and TRBJ2-5, reads EPEVTQTPSHQVTQMGQEVILRCVPISNHLYFYWYRQILGQKVEFLVSFYNNEISEKSEIFDDQFSVERPDGSNFTLKIRSTKLEDSAMYFCASSGSGTRQETQYFGPGTRLLVL.

The J gene is TRBJ1-1, the V gene TRBV4-1, with a weak D call TRBD1 (5 bases). Trimming took off 3 bases at V and 0 bases at J, with 8 bases between the two ends. Germline CDR1 is MGHRA and CDR2 is YSYEKL. This CDR3 contains 14 residues. CDR3 nucleotide sequence: TGCGCCAGCAGCCAGACAGCCATGAACACTGAAGCTTTCTTT. This gives the protein CASSQTAMNTEAFF.

The J gene is TRBJ1-2, the V gene TRBV7-2; D perhaps matches TRBD1 (5 bases). V was trimmed by 4 bases and J by 3 bases, leaving 12 bases between them. The V gene's germline CDR1 is SGHTA and CDR2 FQGNSA. The CDR3 is 14 amino acids. The CDR3 coding sequence is TGTGCCAGCAGCTCCCGCGGAGGGGACTATGGCTACACCTTC. It specifies CASSSRGGDYGYTF.

This rearrangement joins TRBV15 to TRBJ2-2; 8 bases match TRBD2. Germline V CDR1 and CDR2: LNHNV, YYDKDF (reference sequence). The CDR3 is 15 amino acids. The J segment lost 7 bases and the V segment lost 5 bases, leaving 9 bases of the junction unmatched. Written as DNA, the CDR3 is TGTGCCACCAGCGGCGGGGGGCCCCTCGGCGGGGAGCTGTTTTTT. It encodes CATSGGGPLGGELFF.

The DNA for the CDR3 is TGTGCCAGTAGTATTTCTTCAGATACGCAGTATTTT. It yields the protein CASSISSDTQYF. This chain uses TRBV19 with TRBJ2-3, with D uncertain. This CDR3 has 12 amino acids. V was clipped by 3 bases and J by 4 bases, with 5 bases between them. Germline-derived CDR1 and CDR2 are LNHDA and SQIVND (reference sequence).

V is TRBV6-6 and J is TRBJ1-3; D gene unclear. Germline V gene sequence: CDR1 MNHNY, CDR2 SVGAGI (reference sequence). The CDR3 is 15 amino acids. Trimming took off 0 bases at V and 0 bases at J, with 6 bases between the two ends. CDR3 coding DNA: TGTGCCAGCAGTTACTCGAAGAGCTCTGGAAACACCATATATTTT. Translated: CASSYSKSSGNTIYF.

The chain recombines TRBV2 with TRBJ2-7; 11 positions match TRBD2. V trimming: 4 bases; J trimming: 5 bases; junction bases outside the gene matches: 10. CDR1 and CDR2 from the germline V gene are SNHLY and FYNNEI. The CDR3 consists of 16 residues. This CDR3 is CASSGSTSGTPHEQYF. CDR3 DNA: TGTGCCAGCAGTGGGTCGACTAGCGGGACTCCCCACGAGCAGTACTTC.

V usage is TRBV7-9 and J usage is TRBJ1-4; no definite D call. V was trimmed by 6 bases and J by 5 bases, leaving 10 bases between them. The CDR3 is 13 amino acids. From germline, CDR1 is SEHNR and CDR2 FQNEAQ (reference sequence). CDR3 DNA sequence: TGTGCCAGCAGTGGGCAGATCAATGAAAAACTGTTTTTT. Protein sequence: CASSGQINEKLFF.

This clone was seen more than once but under ten times. The chain combines TRBV2 with TRBJ1-5; D is unresolved. The CDR3 consists of 14 residues. Trimming shortened V by 2 bases and J by 1 base, and 6 bases separated the two germline ends. Germline V gives CDR1 SNHLY, CDR2 FYNNEI. CDR3 region: CASSETVSNQPQHF. The CDR3 nucleotides are TGTGCCAGCAGTGAAACGGTGAGCAATCAGCCCCAGCATTTT.